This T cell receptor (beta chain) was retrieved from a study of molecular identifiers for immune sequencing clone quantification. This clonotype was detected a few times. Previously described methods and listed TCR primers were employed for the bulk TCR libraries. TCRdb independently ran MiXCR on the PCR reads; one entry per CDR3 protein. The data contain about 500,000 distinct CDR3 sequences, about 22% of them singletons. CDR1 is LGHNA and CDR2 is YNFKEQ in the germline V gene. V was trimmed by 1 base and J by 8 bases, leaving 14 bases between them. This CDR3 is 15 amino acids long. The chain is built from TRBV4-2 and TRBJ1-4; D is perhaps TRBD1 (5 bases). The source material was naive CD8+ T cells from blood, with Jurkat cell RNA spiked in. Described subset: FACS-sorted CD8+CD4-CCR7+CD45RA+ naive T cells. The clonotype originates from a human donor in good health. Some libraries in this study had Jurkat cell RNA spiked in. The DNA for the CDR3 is TGTGCCAGCAGCCAAGTTACGGGGCCGCGAGAAAAACTGTTTTTT. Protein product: CASSQVTGPREKLFF.